The rows below give T cell receptor beta chains drawn from one sample of a study of T cell responses to AZD1222 COVID-19 vaccine. Sequencing used immunoSEQ multiplex PCR; TCRdb keeps in-frame clones, though not all of them. The sample consists of roughly 180,000 clones, 91% of them appearing once. The sample consisted of peripheral blood, taken on day 0 of AZD1222 vaccination. The receptors here all came from an adult in good health. Each CDR3 is given with its conserved first and last residue. A D gene is named only where the DNA matches it firmly. Some rows mark clone size as missing; the rest say once, few, many or name a class of expanded clone.

d_gene | j_gene | v_gene | abundance | CDR3aa | CDR3nt
. | TRBJ1-2 | TRBV30 | . | CAWSSGIPSNYGYTF | TGTGCCTGGAGTTCGGGCATCCCTTCTAACTATGGCTACACCTTC
TRBD1 | TRBJ1-4 | TRBV5-8 | . | CASSLFTGASEKLFF | TGTGCCAGCAGCTTGTTTACAGGGGCCAGTGAAAAACTGTTTTTT
. | TRBJ2-1 | TRBV6-4 | few | CASSDLSGENEQFF | TGTGCCAGCAGTGACCTTTCGGGGGAGAATGAGCAGTTCTTC
TRBD1 | TRBJ1-5 | TRBV11-2 | . | CASSHSDRGRVQPQHF | TGTGCCAGCAGTCATAGCGACAGGGGGCGCGTTCAGCCCCAGCATTTT
. | TRBJ1-1 | TRBV5-1 | once | CASSLLEPDTEAFF | TGCGCCAGCAGCTTGTTGGAGCCCGACACTGAAGCTTTCTTT
. | TRBJ1-1 | TRBV19 | . | CASSIKGVTEAFF | TGTGCCAGTAGTATAAAGGGTGTCACTGAAGCTTTCTTT
TRBD2 | TRBJ2-1 | TRBV7-2 | once | CASSLGASGVSYEQFF | TGTGCCAGCAGTTTAGGGGCTAGCGGGGTTTCTTATGAGCAGTTCTTC
TRBD2 | TRBJ2-1 | TRBV30 | . | CAWSRLPPGLARSHEQFF | TGTGCCTGGAGTCGGTTACCCCCGGGACTAGCGCGATCCCATGAGCAGTTCTTC
TRBD2 | TRBJ2-2 | TRBV2 | . | CASSETSGGITGELFF | TGTGCCAGCAGTGAGACTAGCGGGGGGATCACCGGGGAGCTGTTTTTT
. | TRBJ1-6 | TRBV11-3 | once | CASSLEPYNSPLHF | TGTGCCAGCAGCTTAGAACCCTATAATTCACCCCTCCACTTT
. | TRBJ2-5 | TRBV29-1 | . | CSVEGAHLPSKETQYF | TGCAGCGTTGAAGGGGCCCACCTACCATCCAAAGAGACCCAGTACTTC
TRBD1 | TRBJ1-2 | TRBV30 | . | CAWSWRTGDSGYTF | TGTGCCTGGAGTTGGAGGACAGGGGATTCCGGCTACACCTTC
. | TRBJ1-5 | TRBV19 | . | CASSPRVNINQPQHF | TGTGCCAGTAGTCCCCGGGTTAATATCAATCAGCCCCAGCATTTT
TRBD2 | TRBJ2-5 | TRBV7-3 | . | CASSLTPASGKTQYF | TGTGCCAGCAGCTTAACCCCGGCTAGCGGAAAGACCCAGTACTTC
. | TRBJ1-6 | TRBV7-2 | . | CASSLWDRDSPLHF | TGTGCCAGCAGCTTATGGGACCGAGATTCACCCCTCCACTTT
TRBD1 | TRBJ2-7 | TRBV7-2 | . | CASSLDGTGVHEQYF | TGTGCCAGCAGCTTAGACGGGACAGGGGTCCACGAGCAGTACTTC
TRBD1 | TRBJ1-3 | TRBV10-3 | . | CAISEPGQGKSGNTIYF | TGTGCCATCAGTGAGCCGGGACAGGGGAAGTCTGGAAACACCATATATTTT
. | TRBJ1-5 | TRBV27 | once | CASSPESGRHQPQHF | TGTGCCAGCAGTCCCGAATCAGGGAGACATCAGCCCCAGCATTTT
. | TRBJ2-2 | TRBV2 | . | CASTFLGGTGELFF | TGTGCCAGCACGTTTTTGGGGGGCACCGGGGAGCTGTTTTTT
. | TRBJ1-1 | TRBV2 | once | CASSLRLGTEAFF | TGTGCCAGCAGCCTCAGACTGGGAACTGAAGCTTTCTTT
. | TRBJ2-1 | TRBV29-1 | . | CSVDIRGRVYNEQFF | TGCAGCGTTGATATCCGGGGGCGGGTCTACAATGAGCAGTTCTTC
. | TRBJ1-6 | TRBV24-1 | . | CATSQGQYNSPLHF | TGTGCCACCAGCCAGGGGCAGTATAATTCACCCCTCCACTTT
. | TRBJ2-3 | TRBV11-1 | . | CASSLIASGTDTQYF | TGTGCCAGCAGCTTAATAGCTAGCGGCACAGATACGCAGTATTTT
. | TRBJ2-7 | TRBV29-1 | . | CSVGQFIHEQYF | TGCAGCGTTGGCCAGTTTATCCACGAGCAGTACTTC
. | TRBJ1-1 | TRBV10-3 | . | CATRAPYEGTEAFF | TGTGCCACCAGGGCACCTTATGAAGGCACTGAAGCTTTCTTT
. | TRBJ1-2 | TRBV6-2/TRBV6-3 | . | CASSTIGSTRATYGYTF | TGTGCCAGCAGTACCATTGGCTCAACGAGGGCGACCTATGGCTACACCTTC
. | TRBJ1-3 | TRBV7-2 | . | CASSLKGTGNTIYF | TGTGCCAGCAGCTTGAAGGGTACTGGAAACACCATATATTTT
. | TRBJ2-3 | TRBV7-6 | . | CASSSRNTDTQYF | TGTGCCAGCAGCTCACGGAATACAGATACGCAGTATTTT
. | TRBJ2-1 | TRBV10-1 | . | CASSEQVETVQFF | TGCGCCAGCAGTGAGCAGGTGGAGACGGTGCAGTTCTTC
. | TRBJ1-3 | TRBV6-5 | . | CASSYNSGNTIYF | TGTGCCAGCAGTTACAACTCTGGAAACACCATATATTTT
. | TRBJ2-2 | TRBV10-1 | . | CASASGSGELFF | TGCGCCAGCGCCTCAGGATCCGGGGAGCTGTTTTTT
TRBD1 | TRBJ2-3 | TRBV7-2 | few | CASSSDRYTDTQYF | TGTGCCAGCAGCTCGGACAGGTACACAGATACGCAGTATTTT
. | TRBJ2-1 | TRBV6-2/TRBV6-3 | . | CASSLSNSYNEQFF | TGTGCCAGCAGCCTCTCCAACTCCTACAATGAGCAGTTCTTC
. | TRBJ2-5 | TRBV28 | once | CASGQETQYF | TGTGCCAGCGGACAAGAGACCCAGTACTTC
. | TRBJ1-4 | TRBV11-2 | . | CASSPLGYEKLFF | TGTGCCAGCAGCCCCCTTGGGTATGAAAAACTGTTTTTT
. | TRBJ1-1 | TRBV7-2 | . | CASSLVHGHEAFF | TGTGCCAGCAGCTTAGTGCACGGGCATGAAGCTTTCTTT
. | TRBJ2-7 | TRBV7-8 | . | CASSLALPYEQYF | TGTGCCAGCAGCTTAGCTTTGCCTTACGAGCAGTACTTC
TRBD1 | TRBJ1-2 | TRBV18 | . | CASSPQGAGGYTF | TGTGCCAGCTCACCCCAGGGGGCAGGTGGCTACACCTTC
TRBD2 | TRBJ2-3 | TRBV2 | . | CASMGGLRTDTQYF | TGTGCCAGCATGGGGGGACTACGCACAGATACGCAGTATTTT
. | TRBJ1-1 | TRBV7-9 | . | CASSLGVETEAFF | TGTGCCAGCAGCTTAGGGGTAGAGACTGAAGCTTTCTTT
. | TRBJ2-7 | TRBV5-6 | . | CASQGTYEQYF | TGTGCCTCACAGGGCACGTACGAGCAGTACTTC
. | TRBJ1-6 | TRBV6-6 | . | CASSRQESNSPLHF | TGTGCCAGCAGTCGGCAGGAATCGAATTCACCCCTCCACTTT
. | TRBJ2-7 | TRBV6-2/TRBV6-3 | . | CASSWGPYEQYF | TGTGCCAGCAGTTGGGGACCCTACGAGCAGTACTTC
. | TRBJ1-5 | TRBV7-2 | . | CASSSGILSNQPQHF | TGTGCCAGCAGCTCAGGAATCTTAAGCAATCAGCCCCAGCATTTT
. | TRBJ2-2 | TRBV18 | . | CASSVKDSRGTGELFF | TGTGCCAGCTCGGTAAAGGACAGCCGGGGCACCGGGGAGCTGTTTTTT
. | TRBJ2-1 | TRBV6-4 | . | CASSDGGSYNEQFF | TGTGCCAGCAGTGACGGTGGCTCCTACAATGAGCAGTTCTTC
. | TRBJ1-2 | TRBV7-9 | . | CASSANGAFERGRVGYTF | TGTGCCAGCAGCGCTAATGGGGCCTTCGAGAGGGGCCGGGTGGGCTACACCTTC
. | TRBJ1-2 | TRBV4-3 | . | CASSPGGVSYGYTF | TGCGCCAGCAGCCCGGGAGGGGTGAGCTATGGCTACACCTTC
TRBD2 | TRBJ2-7 | TRBV28 | . | CASSLKREALWGEQYF | TGTGCCAGCAGTCTCAAGCGGGAGGCCCTGTGGGGGGAGCAGTACTTC
. | TRBJ1-3 | TRBV3-1/TRBV3-2 | . | CASSPTPTDRNTIYF | TGTGCCAGCAGCCCTACTCCGACGGATCGAAACACCATATATTTT
. | TRBJ2-1 | TRBV3-1/TRBV3-2 | . | CASSQERLNEQFF | TGTGCCAGCAGCCAAGAAAGACTCAATGAGCAGTTCTTC
. | TRBJ1-6 | TRBV18 | . | CASSPLTAGNSPLHF | TGTGCCAGCTCACCATTGACAGCGGGGAATTCACCCCTCCACTTT